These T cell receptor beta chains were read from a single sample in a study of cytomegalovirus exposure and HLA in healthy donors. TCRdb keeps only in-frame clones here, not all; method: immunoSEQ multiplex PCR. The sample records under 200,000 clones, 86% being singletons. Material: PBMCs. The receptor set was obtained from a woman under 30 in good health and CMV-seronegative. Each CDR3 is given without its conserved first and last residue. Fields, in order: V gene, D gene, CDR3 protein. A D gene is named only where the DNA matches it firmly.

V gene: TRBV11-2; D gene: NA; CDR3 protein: ASSYGQIYGYT
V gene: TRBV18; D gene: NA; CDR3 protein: ASSLGTAANYGYT
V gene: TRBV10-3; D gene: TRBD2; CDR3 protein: ATTTRGVGTGELF
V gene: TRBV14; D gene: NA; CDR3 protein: ASSQAMGGEKLF
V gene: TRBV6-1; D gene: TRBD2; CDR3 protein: ASSATRAGALYEQY
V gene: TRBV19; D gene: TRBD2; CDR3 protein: ASSITSGIYEQY
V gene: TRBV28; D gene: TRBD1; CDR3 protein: ASRTGEAGYEQY
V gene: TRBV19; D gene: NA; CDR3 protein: ASTDMMEGGPWNYGYT
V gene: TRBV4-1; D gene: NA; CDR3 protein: ASSQVVSGLLEPQH
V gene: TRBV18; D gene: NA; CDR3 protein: ASSPGGDTEAF
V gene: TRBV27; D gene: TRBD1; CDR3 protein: ASSFLIRDRGIDEQF
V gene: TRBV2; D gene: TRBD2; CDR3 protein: ASSEGREWSNEQF
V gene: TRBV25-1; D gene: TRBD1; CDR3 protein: ASSSWTGEMPDTQY
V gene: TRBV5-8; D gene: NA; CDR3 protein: ASSVRQGGVTQY
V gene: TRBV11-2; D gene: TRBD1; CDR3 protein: ASSLYLRRDRRNGYT
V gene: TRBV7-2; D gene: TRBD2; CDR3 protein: ASTSLAGDTQY
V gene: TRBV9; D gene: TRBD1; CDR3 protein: ASSVPGTGAFLSYNEQF
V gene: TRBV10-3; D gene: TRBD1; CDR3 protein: ATETGGESYEQY
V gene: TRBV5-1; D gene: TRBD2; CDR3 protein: ASHLLAGPYNEQF
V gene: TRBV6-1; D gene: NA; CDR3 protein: ASANGRGTYEQY
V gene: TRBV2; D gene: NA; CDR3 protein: ASRTPGSRGTLENIQY
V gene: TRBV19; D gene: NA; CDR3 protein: ASRASSDSPLH
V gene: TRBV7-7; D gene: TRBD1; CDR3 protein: ASSLARAGGQVKSSNQPQH
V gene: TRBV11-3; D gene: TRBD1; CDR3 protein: ASSRRGQPEAF
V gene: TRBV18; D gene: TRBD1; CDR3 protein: ASSPPDRVAYGYT
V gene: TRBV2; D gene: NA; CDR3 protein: ASSEAQGEKLF
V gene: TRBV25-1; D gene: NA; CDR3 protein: ASSEFRGSYNEQF
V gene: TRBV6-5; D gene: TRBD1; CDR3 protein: ASKGASLEQY
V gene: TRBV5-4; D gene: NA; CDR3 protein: ASSLDRANYGYT
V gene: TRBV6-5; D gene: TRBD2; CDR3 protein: ASRGWGGDETQY
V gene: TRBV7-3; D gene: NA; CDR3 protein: ASSLDGTPSYEQY
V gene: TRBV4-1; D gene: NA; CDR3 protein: ASKNTATNEKLF
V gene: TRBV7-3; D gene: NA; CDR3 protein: ASSLDGVAGLNNEQF
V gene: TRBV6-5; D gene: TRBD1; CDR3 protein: ASSYSTGQGREAF
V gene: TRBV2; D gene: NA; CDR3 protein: ASSPVRQETQY
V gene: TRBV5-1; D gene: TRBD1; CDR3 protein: ASSLASGTENEQF
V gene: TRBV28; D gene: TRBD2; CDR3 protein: ASSFAGVFTDTQY
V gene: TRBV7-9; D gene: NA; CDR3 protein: ASSPPRSSGNTIY
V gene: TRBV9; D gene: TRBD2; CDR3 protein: ASSVRTSGYNEQF
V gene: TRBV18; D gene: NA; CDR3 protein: ASSPGQGTNYGYT
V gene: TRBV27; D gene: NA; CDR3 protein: ASRGVRSGNTIY
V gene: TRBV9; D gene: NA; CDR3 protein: ASSVDPRGQPQH
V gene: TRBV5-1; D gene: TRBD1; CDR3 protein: ASSSVTGPYEQY
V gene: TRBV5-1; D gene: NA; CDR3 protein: ASTDAGRSYEQY
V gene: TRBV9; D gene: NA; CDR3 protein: ASSRTSTDTQY
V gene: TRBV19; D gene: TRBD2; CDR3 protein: ASSRREDNYEQY
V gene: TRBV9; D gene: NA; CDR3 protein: ASSVLVSTDTQY
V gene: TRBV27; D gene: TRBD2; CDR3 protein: ASSPGTREF
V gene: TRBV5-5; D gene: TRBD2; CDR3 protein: ASSLAGREAYEQY
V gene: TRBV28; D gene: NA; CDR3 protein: ATLEQGGWPLYGYT
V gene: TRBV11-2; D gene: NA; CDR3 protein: ASSPKHEQF
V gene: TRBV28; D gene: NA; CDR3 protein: ASSLLGGATNEKLF
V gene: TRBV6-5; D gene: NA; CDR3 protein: ASSLLLRHSDGYT
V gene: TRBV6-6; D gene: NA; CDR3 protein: ASSPMVNTEAF